A single sample is the source of the 30 T cell receptor beta chains below, sequenced in a study of blood T cell repertoires in COVID-19. Measured with immunoSEQ multiplex PCR; TCRdb has only the in-frame clones, and not every one. The sample includes about 430,000 clones, around 87% of them seen just once. Sequenced: PBMCs or T cells enriched from blood (not recorded which). Receptors originate from a woman younger than 45 with acute COVID-19.

The genes are TRBV6-5 and TRBJ1-6; D uncertain. Trimming pared 4 bases from V and 10 bases from J, leaving 11 bases between. The length of the CDR3 is 13 residues. CDR1 is MNHEY, CDR2 SVGAGI, per germline. CDR3 region: CASSLQSGSPLHF. DNA of the CDR3: TGTGCCAGCAGTTTACAGAGCGGCTCACCCCTCCACTTT.

The chain carries TRBV7-8 and TRBJ2-4; 13 bases are a match to TRBD2. The CDR3 consists of 19 residues. Germline V gene data show CDR1 as SGHVS and CDR2 as FQNEAQ. Trimming at V came to 1 base and at J to 3 bases, leaving 9 bases not matched to a gene. CDR3 loop: CASSLELAGGPGNKNIQYF. The CDR3 DNA reads TGTGCCAGCAGCTTAGAACTAGCGGGGGGGCCGGGGAACAAAAACATTCAGTACTTC.

The rearrangement uses TRBV5-8 and TRBJ1-6, with D perhaps matching TRBD1 (5 bases). The CDR3 is made up of 17 amino acids. Trimming left V 5 bases short and J 5 bases short, with 20 bases between. CDR1 is SGHTS, CDR2 YDEGEE, per germline. The CDR3 DNA reads as TGTGCCAGCAGTTCTTCCAGGGCCATGATTCATAATTCACCCCTCCACTTT. Its protein product is CASSSSRAMIHNSPLHF.

This rearrangement joins TRBV30 to TRBJ1-2; unclear D gene. The V end lost 2 bases, the J end lost 4 bases, and 11 bases lay between the germline ends. This CDR3 comprises 13 residues. Germline V gene data show CDR1 as GTSNPN and CDR2 as SVGIG (reference sequence). As DNA, the CDR3 is TGTGCCTGGAGTCCTGGAAGGAGCTATGGCTACACCTTC. This translates into CAWSPGRSYGYTF.

As concerns this clone: The same CDR3 is also encoded by other DNA sequences in this sample. The chain joins TRBV20-1 to TRBJ2-2; D remains unclear. The germline gives CDR1 DFQATT, CDR2 SNEGSKA (reference sequence). The V and J ends lost 5 bases and 3 bases respectively, with 4 bases between them. The CDR3 runs 11 residues. This CDR3 is CSAYYTGELFF. The CDR3 DNA reads as TGCAGTGCTTATTACACCGGGGAGCTGTTTTTT.

The count of this clone is one. The genes are TRBV9 and TRBJ1-3; no definite D call. The germline gives CDR1 SGDLS, CDR2 YYNGEE. The length of the CDR3 is 17 residues. Trimming removed 3 bases from V and 0 bases from J, with 16 bases in between. The CDR3 spells CASSGRPGTGSGNTIYF. The CDR3 region has the DNA TGTGCCAGCAGCGGTCGGCCAGGCACTGGCTCTGGAAACACCATATATTTT.

This chain links TRBV24-1 with TRBJ1-2; possible D gene TRBD1, 5 bases. CDR1 and CDR2 (germline): KGHDR, SFDVKD. The CDR3 has 13 amino acids. The V and J ends lost 9 bases and 4 bases respectively, with 14 bases between them. In DNA form, the CDR3 reads TGTGCCACCGAGCCCCGGGGGGGCTATGGCTACACCTTC. Protein product: CATEPRGGYGYTF.

The chain carries TRBV2 and TRBJ1-5; 10 nucleotides match TRBD1. The CDR3 covers 15 residues. In germline, CDR1 is SNHLY, CDR2 FYNNEI. Trimming took 6 bases from V and 5 from J; bases not matched to a gene: 7. CDR3 residues: CASRARTGGYQPQHF. CDR3 in DNA: TGTGCCAGCAGAGCCCGGACAGGGGGGTATCAGCCCCAGCATTTT. Full variable domain (outside the CDR3, taken from reference TRBV2 and TRBJ1-5): EPEVTQTPSHQVTQMGQEVILRCVPISNHLYFYWYRQILGQKVEFLVSFYNNEISEKSEIFDDQFSVERPDGSNFTLKIRSTKLEDSAMYFCASRARTGGYQPQHFGDGTRLSIL.

The chain carries TRBV7-2 and TRBJ1-1; unclear D gene. The CDR3 has 11 residues. Germline V gives CDR1 SGHTA, CDR2 FQGNSA. V was clipped by 4 bases and J by 9 bases, with 9 bases between them. CDR3 loop: CASSSSLQAFF. Written as DNA, the CDR3 is TGTGCCAGCAGCTCGAGTCTTCAAGCTTTCTTT.

The V and J genes are TRBV6-5 and TRBJ1-4, with D tentatively TRBD1 (6 bases). V was shortened by 7 bases and J by 0 bases, with 12 bases between the two germline ends. CDR1 and CDR2 from the germline V gene are MNHEY and SVGAGI. This CDR3 is 15 amino acids long. CDR3 DNA: TGTGCCAGCAATCCGACAGGAGCAACTAATGAAAAACTGTTTTTT. Protein product: CASNPTGATNEKLFF.

V is TRBV7-9 and J is TRBJ1-4; D is undetermined. Trimming took off 4 bases at V and 4 bases at J, with 4 bases between the two ends. CDR1 SEHNR and CDR2 FQNEAQ come from the germline V gene (reference sequence). The CDR3 has 12 residues. CDR3 loop: CASSSNNEKLFF. Here the CDR3 DNA reads TGTGCCAGCAGCTCCAATAATGAAAAACTGTTTTTT.

The chain uses TRBV25-1 and TRBJ2-5, with TRBD2 as a possible D gene (7 bases). Germline CDR1 is MGHDK and CDR2 is SYGVNS. This CDR3 spans 15 amino acids. The V gene lost 6 bases and the J gene lost 4 bases, with 18 bases spanning the gap. The CDR3 region is CASRGGGREAETQYF. Written as DNA, the CDR3 is TGTGCCAGCAGAGGCGGGGGCCGGGAAGCAGAGACCCAGTACTTC.

This clone was observed a handful of times. This rearrangement joins TRBV7-9 to TRBJ1-3; D is ambiguous. Between the trimmed V and J ends, which lost 4 bases and 0 bases, there was a span of 16 bases. Germline-derived CDR1 and CDR2 are SEHNR and FQNEAQ (reference sequence). The CDR3 is made up of 17 amino acids. In nucleotides, the CDR3 is TGTGCCAGCAGCTCCACTATCACTAGAACCTCTGGAAACACCATATATTTT. Translation: CASSSTITRTSGNTIYF.

This chain connects TRBV7-6 to TRBJ2-7; TRBD1 might be the D (6 bases). Trimming stripped 5 bases from V and 1 base from J, with 12 bases between. Germline CDR1 and CDR2: SGHVS and FNYEAQ. The CDR3 runs to 14 residues. CDR3 residues: CASSQGYGSYEQYF. CDR3 DNA: TGTGCCAGCAGCCAGGGGTACGGATCCTACGAGCAGTACTTC.

The V and J genes are TRBV30 and TRBJ1-3; 7 positions match TRBD1. This CDR3 spans 17 amino acids. V gave up 1 base and J gave up 4 bases; unmatched junction bases: 13. Germline CDR1 is GTSNPN and CDR2 is SVGIG (reference sequence). CDR3 protein: CAWSAPAGGPSGNTIYF. In DNA form, the CDR3 reads TGTGCCTGGAGTGCCCCAGCAGGGGGACCCTCCGGAAACACCATATATTTT.

This chain links TRBV11-1 with TRBJ1-1; no firm D call. V was clipped by 1 base and J by 1 base, with 4 bases between them. This CDR3 has 13 amino acids. Germline V gives CDR1 SGHAT, CDR2 FQDESV (reference sequence). This chain's CDR3 is CASSLGENTEAFF. In DNA form, the CDR3 reads TGTGCCAGCAGCTTAGGAGAGAACACTGAAGCTTTCTTT.

The V call is TRBV7-2, the J call TRBJ1-5; no clear D. V lost 2 bases to trimming and J lost 4 bases, with 12 bases between them. CDR1 and CDR2 (germline): SGHTA, FQGNSA. This CDR3 comprises 15 residues. CDR3 sequence: CASSLKSSGNQPQHF. The CDR3 DNA reads as TGTGCCAGCAGCTTAAAGTCTTCCGGTAATCAGCCCCAGCATTTT.

This clone appeared a single time. The chain combines TRBV27 with TRBJ2-7; 10 bases are shared with TRBD1. CDR3 length equals 15 residues. Trimming removed 4 bases from V and 6 bases from J; junction bases left unmatched: 9. The germline V gene encodes CDR1 MNHEY and CDR2 SMNVEV (reference sequence). The CDR3 region has the DNA TGTGCCAGCAGTTATTGGACAGGGGGGTCTGTCGAGCAGTACTTC. Amino acid sequence: CASSYWTGGSVEQYF.

J is TRBJ1-6 and V is TRBV5-6; D unclear. The CDR3 loop spans 13 amino acids. V lost 7 bases to trimming and J lost 6 bases, with 11 bases between them. CDR1 is SGHDT, CDR2 YYEEEE, per germline. CDR3 bases: TGTGCCAGCCAGACACGGTTTAATTCACCCCTCCACTTT. This translates into CASQTRFNSPLHF. The whole variable domain, remainder taken from reference TRBV5-6 and TRBJ1-6, is DAGVTQSPTHLIKTRGQQVTLRCSPKSGHDTVSWYQQALGQGPQFIFQYYEEEERQRGNFPDRFSGHQFPNYSSELNVNALLLGDSALYLCASQTRFNSPLHFGNGTRLTVT.

The chain is built from TRBV19 and TRBJ1-3, with 7 nucleotides matching TRBD1. CDR1 and CDR2 (germline): LNHDA, SQIVND (reference sequence). V shed 7 bases and J 0 bases; nucleotides not matched to a gene: 12. CDR3 length: 17 amino acids. CDR3 in DNA: TGTGCCAGTACCTCCTCGGGACAGCTAAACTCTGGAAACACCATATATTTT. Protein: CASTSSGQLNSGNTIYF.

This chain links TRBV6-5 with TRBJ1-6; 7 bases match TRBD1. With 5 bases clipped from V and 6 bases from J, the junction kept 4 bases outside the gene matches. Per germline, CDR1 MNHEY and CDR2 SVGAGI. The CDR3 has 14 amino acids. CDR3 protein: CASSPAGGNSPLHF. DNA for the CDR3: TGTGCCAGCAGTCCGGCAGGGGGTAATTCACCCCTCCACTTT.

The gene calls are TRBV6-4 and TRBJ1-2, with TRBD1 matching over 8 bases. V lost 6 bases and J lost 6; bases outside the gene matches: 12. This CDR3 has 15 residues. Germline V CDR1 and CDR2: MRHNA, SNTAGT. In DNA form, the CDR3 reads TGTGCCAGCAGCGAAGCTCAGGGGGCGCGGGATGGCTACACCTTC. This gives the protein CASSEAQGARDGYTF.

The genes are TRBV20-1 and TRBJ1-2; D possibly corresponds to TRBD1 (5 bases). This CDR3 has 11 amino acids. V was pared by 7 bases and J by 8 bases, with 14 bases between. Germline lookup yields CDR1 DFQATT and CDR2 SNEGSKA (reference sequence). The DNA of the CDR3 is TGCAGTGTTCCGACAGATAGCGGCTACACCTTC. Its protein product is CSVPTDSGYTF.

The rearrangement links TRBV19 to TRBJ2-4; TRBD2 agrees at 12 bases. The V gene's germline CDR1 is LNHDA and CDR2 SQIVND (reference sequence). After removal of 4 bases from V and 0 bases from J, the junction contained 7 bases not matched to a gene. This CDR3 contains 18 residues. The CDR3 nucleotides are TGTGCCAGTAGTACAACTAGCGGGGGGTCCTTAGCCAAAAACATTCAGTACTTC. Encoded protein: CASSTTSGGSLAKNIQYF.

The genes are TRBV24-1 and TRBJ2-3; D may be TRBD1 (6 bases). V lost 5 bases, J lost 1 base, and 15 bases lay in between. CDR1 and CDR2 from the germline V gene are KGHDR and SFDVKD. This CDR3 contains 16 residues. The CDR3 spells CATSGLLGQGTDTQYF. The DNA of the CDR3 is TGTGCCACCAGTGGTCTTCTGGGACAAGGCACAGATACGCAGTATTTT.

The chain carries TRBV27 and TRBJ1-2, with a tentative D call TRBD1 (5 bases). V was pared by 6 bases and J by 4 bases, with 12 bases between. Germline lookup yields CDR1 MNHEY and CDR2 SMNVEV (reference sequence). This CDR3 has 13 residues. The CDR3 nucleotides read TGTGCCAGCAGGGGGACTGGGGGCTATGGCTACACCTTC. Amino acids: CASRGTGGYGYTF.

This clone was seen more than once but under ten times. The rearrangement joins TRBV24-1 to TRBJ1-3; TRBD1 is a possible D gene (5 bases). V was trimmed by 7 bases and J by 7 bases, leaving 13 bases between them. The V gene's germline CDR1 is KGHDR and CDR2 SFDVKD. The CDR3 runs 13 residues. CDR3 protein: CATRGRAGNTIYF. CDR3 DNA sequence: TGTGCCACCAGGGGACGGGCGGGGAACACCATATATTTT.

This clone has just one count. The rearrangement links TRBV6-5 to TRBJ2-3, with 8 positions matching TRBD1. V lost 6 bases and J lost 0; bases outside the gene matches: 5. The germline V gene has CDR1 MNHEY and CDR2 SVGAGI. This CDR3 contains 15 residues. CDR3 region: CASSGQGRSTDTQYF. For the CDR3, the DNA is TGTGCCAGCAGCGGACAGGGACGGAGCACAGATACGCAGTATTTT.

The chain has TRBV5-5 and TRBJ1-2; TRBD1 aligns across 8 bases. Per the germline V gene, CDR1 is SGHKS and CDR2 is YYEKEE (reference sequence). V shed 0 bases and J 4 bases; nucleotides not matched to a gene: 14. This CDR3 has 18 residues. As DNA, the CDR3 is TGTGCCAGCAGCTTGGGTGGCTTCAGGACAGGGCCCTCCTATGGCTACACCTTC. The encoded protein is CASSLGGFRTGPSYGYTF. The full variable domain, completed using reference TRBV5-5 and TRBJ1-2, is DAGVTQSPTHLIKTRGQQVTLRCSPISGHKSVSWYQQVLGQGPQFIFQYYEKEERGRGNFPDRFSARQFPNYSSELNVNALLLGDSALYLCASSLGGFRTGPSYGYTFGSGTRLTVV.

The chain joins TRBV6-6 to TRBJ1-2; a weak D match, TRBD1 (6 bases). Germline-derived CDR1 and CDR2 are MNHNY and SVGAGI (reference sequence). V lost 2 bases and J lost 8, with 18 bases in between. The CDR3 sequence is 15 residues long. CDR3 region: CASSYGGGYSVGYTF. Here the CDR3 DNA reads TGTGCCAGCAGTTACGGGGGGGGCTATTCTGTAGGCTACACCTTC.